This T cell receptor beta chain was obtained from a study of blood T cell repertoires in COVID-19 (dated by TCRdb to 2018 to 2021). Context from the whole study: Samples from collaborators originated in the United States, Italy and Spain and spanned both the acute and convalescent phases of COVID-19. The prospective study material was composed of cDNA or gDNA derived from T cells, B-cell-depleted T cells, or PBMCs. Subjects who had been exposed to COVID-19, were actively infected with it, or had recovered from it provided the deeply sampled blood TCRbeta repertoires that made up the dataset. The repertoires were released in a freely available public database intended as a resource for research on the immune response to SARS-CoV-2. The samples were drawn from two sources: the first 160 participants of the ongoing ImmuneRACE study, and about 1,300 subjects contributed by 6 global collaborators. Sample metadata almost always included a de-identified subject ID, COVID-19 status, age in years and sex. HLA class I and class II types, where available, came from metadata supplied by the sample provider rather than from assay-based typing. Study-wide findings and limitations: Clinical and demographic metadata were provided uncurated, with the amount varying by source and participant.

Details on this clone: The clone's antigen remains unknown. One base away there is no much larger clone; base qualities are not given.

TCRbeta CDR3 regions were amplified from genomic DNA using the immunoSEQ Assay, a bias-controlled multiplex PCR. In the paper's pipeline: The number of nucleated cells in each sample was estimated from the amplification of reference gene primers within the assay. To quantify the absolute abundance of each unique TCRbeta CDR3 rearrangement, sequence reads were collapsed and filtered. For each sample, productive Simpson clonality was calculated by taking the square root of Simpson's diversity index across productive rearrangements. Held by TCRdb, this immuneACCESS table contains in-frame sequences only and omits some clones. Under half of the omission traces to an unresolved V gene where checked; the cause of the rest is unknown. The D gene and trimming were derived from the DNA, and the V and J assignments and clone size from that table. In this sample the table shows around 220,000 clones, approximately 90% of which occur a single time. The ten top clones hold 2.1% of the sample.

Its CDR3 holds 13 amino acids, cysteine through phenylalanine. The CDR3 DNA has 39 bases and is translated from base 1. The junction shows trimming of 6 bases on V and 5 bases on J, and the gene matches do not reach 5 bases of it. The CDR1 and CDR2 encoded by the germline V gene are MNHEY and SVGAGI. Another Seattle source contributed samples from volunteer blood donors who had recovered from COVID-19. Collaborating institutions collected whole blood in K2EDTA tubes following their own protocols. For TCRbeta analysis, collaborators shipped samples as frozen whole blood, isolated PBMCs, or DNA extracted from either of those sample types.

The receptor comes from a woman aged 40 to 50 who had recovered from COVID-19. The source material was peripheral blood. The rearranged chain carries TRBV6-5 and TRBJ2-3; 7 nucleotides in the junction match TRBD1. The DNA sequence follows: TGTGCCAGCAGGGCCGACAGGGTAGATACGCAGTATTTT. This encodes CASRADRVDTQYF.